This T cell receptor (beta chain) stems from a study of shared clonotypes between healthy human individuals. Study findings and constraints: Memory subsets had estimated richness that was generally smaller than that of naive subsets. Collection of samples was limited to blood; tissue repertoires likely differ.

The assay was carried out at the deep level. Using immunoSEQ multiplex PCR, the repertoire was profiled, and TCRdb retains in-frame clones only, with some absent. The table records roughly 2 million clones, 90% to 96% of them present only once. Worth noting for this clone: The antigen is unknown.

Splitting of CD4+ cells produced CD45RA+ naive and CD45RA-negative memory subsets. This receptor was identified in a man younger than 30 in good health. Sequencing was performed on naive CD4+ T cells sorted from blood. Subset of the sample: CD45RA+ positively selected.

CDR3 DNA: TGTGCCAGTAGGGCGACAGGGCTCTCCTACGAGCAGTACTTC. Protein product: CASRATGLSYEQYF. The rearrangement joins TRBV19 to TRBJ2-7, with 7 positions matching TRBD1. V dropped 6 bases and J dropped 0; count of bases not matched to a gene: 5. The CDR3 length is 14 residues. CDR1 and CDR2 from the germline V gene are LNHDA and SQIVND (reference sequence).